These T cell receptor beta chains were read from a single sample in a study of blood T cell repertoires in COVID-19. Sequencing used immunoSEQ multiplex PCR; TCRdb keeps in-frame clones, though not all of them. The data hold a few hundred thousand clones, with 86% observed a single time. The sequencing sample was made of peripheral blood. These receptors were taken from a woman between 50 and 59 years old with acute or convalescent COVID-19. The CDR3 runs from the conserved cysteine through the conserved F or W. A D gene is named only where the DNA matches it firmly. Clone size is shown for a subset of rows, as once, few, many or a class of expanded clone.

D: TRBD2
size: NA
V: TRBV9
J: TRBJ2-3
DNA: TGTGCCAGCAGCTTTACTAGCGGTCTTAGCACAGATACGCAGTATTTT
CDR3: CASSFTSGLSTDTQYF

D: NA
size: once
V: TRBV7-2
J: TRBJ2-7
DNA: TGTGCCAGCAGCGCGAGACAGTTCTACGAGCAGTACTTC
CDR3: CASSARQFYEQYF

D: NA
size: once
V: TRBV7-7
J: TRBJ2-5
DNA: TGTGCCAGCAGCTTAGGCGGGGCTGGCGAGACCCAGTACTTC
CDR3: CASSLGGAGETQYF

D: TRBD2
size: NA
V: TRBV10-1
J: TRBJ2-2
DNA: TGCGCCAGCGGGGGGACTAGCGGGAAAGCCGGGGAGCTGTTTTTT
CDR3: CASGGTSGKAGELFF

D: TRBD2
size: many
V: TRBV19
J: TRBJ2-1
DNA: TGTGCCAGTAGGATCACTAGCGGAGACTACAATGAGCAGTTCTTC
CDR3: CASRITSGDYNEQFF

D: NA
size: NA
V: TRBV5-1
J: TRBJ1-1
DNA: TGCGCCAGCAGCCCACAGGGCAATGAAGCTTTCTTT
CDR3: CASSPQGNEAFF

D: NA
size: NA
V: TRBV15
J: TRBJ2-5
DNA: TGTGCCACCAGCAGGATCGGGAAAGAGACCCAGTACTTC
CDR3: CATSRIGKETQYF

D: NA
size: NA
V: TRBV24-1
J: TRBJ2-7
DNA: TGTGCCACCAGTGATTCGTCAGGGCGCATCGAGCAGTACTTC
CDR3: CATSDSSGRIEQYF

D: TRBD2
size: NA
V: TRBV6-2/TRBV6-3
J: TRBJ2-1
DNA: TGTGCCAGCAGTATCGGGCTAGCGGGTCTATCTGCCTACAATGAGCAGTTCTTC
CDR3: CASSIGLAGLSAYNEQFF

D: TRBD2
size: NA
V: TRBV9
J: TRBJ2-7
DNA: TGTGCCAGCAGCGGGACTAGCGGGAGCTCCTACGAGCAGTACTTC
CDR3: CASSGTSGSSYEQYF

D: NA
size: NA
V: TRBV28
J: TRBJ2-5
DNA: TGTGCCAGCATAGCAGGGTACCAAGAGACCCAGTACTTC
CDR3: CASIAGYQETQYF

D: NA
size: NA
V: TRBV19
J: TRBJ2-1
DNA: TGTGCCAGCTCCTTAGCGGAGAACCCGTACAATGAGCAGTTCTTC
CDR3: CASSLAENPYNEQFF

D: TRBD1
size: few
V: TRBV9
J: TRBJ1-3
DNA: TGTGCCAGCTCCAGAACAGGGGGCTCTGGAAACACCATATATTTT
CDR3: CASSRTGGSGNTIYF

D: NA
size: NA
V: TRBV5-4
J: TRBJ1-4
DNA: TGTGCCAGCAGCTTGGCTCAGCGGACGGGAAATGAAAAACTGTTTTTT
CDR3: CASSLAQRTGNEKLFF

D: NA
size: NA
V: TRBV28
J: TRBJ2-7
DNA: TGTGCCAGCAACCTCCGGGATGGGTGGACCGAGCAGTACTTC
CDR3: CASNLRDGWTEQYF

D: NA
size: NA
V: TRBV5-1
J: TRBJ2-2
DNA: TGCGCCAGCAGCCAGACAGGTAACACCGGGGAGCTGTTTTTT
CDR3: CASSQTGNTGELFF

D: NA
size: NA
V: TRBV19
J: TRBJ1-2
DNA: TGTGCCAGTAGTATGGCGGGGGCGACTGGCTACACCTTC
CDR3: CASSMAGATGYTF

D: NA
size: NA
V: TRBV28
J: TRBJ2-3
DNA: TGTGCCAGCAGGGGGGCTAGCACAGATACGCAGTATTTT
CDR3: CASRGASTDTQYF

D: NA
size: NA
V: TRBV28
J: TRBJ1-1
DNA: TGTGCCAGCAGTCTAGACGGGGGTGGTGAAGCTTTCTTT
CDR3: CASSLDGGGEAFF

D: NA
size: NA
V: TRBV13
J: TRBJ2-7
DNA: TGTGCCAGCAGACCGATCGGGAGCTCCTACGAGCAGTACTTC
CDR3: CASRPIGSSYEQYF